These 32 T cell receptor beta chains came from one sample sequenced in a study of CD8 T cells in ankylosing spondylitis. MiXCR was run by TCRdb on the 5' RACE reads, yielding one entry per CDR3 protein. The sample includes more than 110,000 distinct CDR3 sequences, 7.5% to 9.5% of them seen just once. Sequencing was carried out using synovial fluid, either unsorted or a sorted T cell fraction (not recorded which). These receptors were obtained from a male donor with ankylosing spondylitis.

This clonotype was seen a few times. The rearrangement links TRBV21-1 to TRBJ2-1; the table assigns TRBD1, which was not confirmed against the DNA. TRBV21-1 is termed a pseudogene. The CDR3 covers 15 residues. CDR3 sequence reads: CASSKGGGRSNEQFF. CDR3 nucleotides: TGTGCCAGCAGCAAAGGGGGGGGACGCTCCAATGAGCAGTTCTTC.

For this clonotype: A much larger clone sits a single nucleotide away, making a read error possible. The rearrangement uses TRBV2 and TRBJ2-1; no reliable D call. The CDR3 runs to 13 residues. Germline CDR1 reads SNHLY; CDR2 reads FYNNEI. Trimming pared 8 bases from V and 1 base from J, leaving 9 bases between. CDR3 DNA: TGTGCCAGCGCCACAGTTTCCTACAATGAGCAGTTCTTC. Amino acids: CASATVSYNEQFF.

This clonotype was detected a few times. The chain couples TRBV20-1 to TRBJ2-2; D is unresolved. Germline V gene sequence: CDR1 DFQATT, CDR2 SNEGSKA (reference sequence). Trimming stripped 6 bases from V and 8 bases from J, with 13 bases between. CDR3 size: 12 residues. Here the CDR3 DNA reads TGCAGTGCGGCCCCTTTTTGGGGGGAGCTGTTTTTT. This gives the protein CSAAPFWGELFF.

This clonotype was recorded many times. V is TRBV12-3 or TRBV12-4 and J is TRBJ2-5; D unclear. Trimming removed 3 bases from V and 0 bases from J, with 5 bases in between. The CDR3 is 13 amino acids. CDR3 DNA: TGTGCCAGCAGTTTGACATACCAAGAGACCCAGTACTTC. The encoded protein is CASSLTYQETQYF.

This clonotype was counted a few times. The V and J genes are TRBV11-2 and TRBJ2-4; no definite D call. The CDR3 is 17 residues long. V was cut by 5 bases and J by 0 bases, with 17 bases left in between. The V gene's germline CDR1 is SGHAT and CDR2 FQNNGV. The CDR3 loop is CASSPGLTILAKNIQYF. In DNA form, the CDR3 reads TGTGCCAGCAGCCCCGGGTTGACAATCCTAGCCAAAAACATTCAGTACTTC.

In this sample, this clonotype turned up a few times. CDR3 in DNA: TGCAGAGCGCGGTCTCTGAGCTCCTACAATGAGCAGTTCTTC. Its protein is CRARSLSSYNEQFF. J is TRBJ2-1 and V is TRBV20-1, with D unresolved. Germline loops: CDR1 DFQATT, CDR2 SNEGSKA (reference sequence). The CDR3 is 14 residues long.

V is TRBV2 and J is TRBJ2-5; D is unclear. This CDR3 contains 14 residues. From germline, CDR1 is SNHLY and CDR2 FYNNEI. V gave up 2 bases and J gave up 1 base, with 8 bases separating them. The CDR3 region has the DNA TGTGCCAGCAGTGAAATCCGACCCCAAGAGACCCAGTACTTC. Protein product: CASSEIRPQETQYF.

For the CDR3, the DNA is TGCGCCAGCAGCTTGTGGGGGAGCGGTGAAAAACTGTTTTTT. Protein product: CASSLWGSGEKLFF. J is TRBJ1-4 and V is TRBV5-1; D is perhaps TRBD1 (5 bases). The V and J ends lost 1 base and 7 bases respectively, with 11 bases between them. The CDR3 has 14 amino acids. Per germline, CDR1 SGHRS and CDR2 YFSETQ.

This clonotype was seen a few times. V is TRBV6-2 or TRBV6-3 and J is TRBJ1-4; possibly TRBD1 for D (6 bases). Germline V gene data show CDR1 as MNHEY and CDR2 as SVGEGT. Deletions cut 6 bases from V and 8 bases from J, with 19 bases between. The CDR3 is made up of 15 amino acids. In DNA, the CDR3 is TGTGCCAGCAGCCCCACAGGGACGACGGGGGAAAAACTGTTTTTT. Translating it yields CASSPTGTTGEKLFF.

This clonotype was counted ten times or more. The CDR3 DNA reads as TGTGCCAGCAGCCAAGGAGTGGGAGGGTACGAGCAGTACTTC. This codes for CASSQGVGGYEQYF. The V gene is TRBV14, the J gene TRBJ2-7; 7 bases match TRBD2. Trimming at V came to 1 base and at J to 4 bases, leaving 4 bases not matched to a gene. The CDR3 has 14 amino acids. Looked up from germline, CDR1 is SGHDN and CDR2 is FVKESK. The variable domain in full, with the rest retrieved from reference TRBV14 and TRBJ2-7, is EAGVTQFPSHSVIEKGQTVTLRCDPISGHDNLYWYRRVMGKEIKFLLHFVKESKQDESGMPNNRFLAERTGGTYSTLKVQPAELEDSGVYFCASSQGVGGYEQYFGPGTRLTVT.

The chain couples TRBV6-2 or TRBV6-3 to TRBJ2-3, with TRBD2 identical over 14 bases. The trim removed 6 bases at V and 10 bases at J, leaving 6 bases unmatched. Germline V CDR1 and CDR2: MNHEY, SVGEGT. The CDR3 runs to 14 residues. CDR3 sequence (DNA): TGTGCCAGCAGCCGGACTAGCGGGAGGTTTCCGCAGTATTTT. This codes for CASSRTSGRFPQYF.

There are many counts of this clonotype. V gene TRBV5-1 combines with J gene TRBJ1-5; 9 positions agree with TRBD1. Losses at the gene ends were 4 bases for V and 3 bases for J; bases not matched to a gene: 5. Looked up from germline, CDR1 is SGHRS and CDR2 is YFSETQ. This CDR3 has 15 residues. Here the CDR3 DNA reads TGCGCCAGCAGCCCAGGACAGGGGTTCAATCAGCCCCAGCATTTT. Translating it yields CASSPGQGFNQPQHF.

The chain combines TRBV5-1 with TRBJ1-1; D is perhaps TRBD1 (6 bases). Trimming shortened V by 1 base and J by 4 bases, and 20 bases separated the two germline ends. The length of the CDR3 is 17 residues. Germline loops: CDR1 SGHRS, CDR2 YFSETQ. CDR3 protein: CASSLTAGARSGTEAFF. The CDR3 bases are TGCGCCAGCAGCTTGACGGCAGGGGCCAGAAGTGGCACTGAAGCTTTCTTT.

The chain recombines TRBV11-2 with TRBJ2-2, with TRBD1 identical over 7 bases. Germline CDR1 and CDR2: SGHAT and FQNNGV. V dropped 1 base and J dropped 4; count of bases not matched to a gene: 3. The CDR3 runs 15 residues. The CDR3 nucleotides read TGTGCCAGCAGCTTAGTTTCAGGGGGCACCGGGGAGCTGTTTTTT. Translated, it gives CASSLVSGGTGELFF.

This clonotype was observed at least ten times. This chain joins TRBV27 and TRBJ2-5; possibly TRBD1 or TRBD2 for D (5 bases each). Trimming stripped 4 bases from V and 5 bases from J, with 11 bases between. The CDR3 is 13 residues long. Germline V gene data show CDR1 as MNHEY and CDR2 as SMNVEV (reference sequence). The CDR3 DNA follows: TGTGCCAGCAGTTGGGGGTATACGGAGACCCAGTACTTC. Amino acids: CASSWGYTETQYF.

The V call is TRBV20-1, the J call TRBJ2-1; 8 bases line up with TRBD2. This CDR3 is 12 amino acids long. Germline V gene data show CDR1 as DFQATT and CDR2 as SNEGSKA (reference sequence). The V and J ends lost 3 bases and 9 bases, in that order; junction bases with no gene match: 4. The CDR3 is CSASGSGTEQFF. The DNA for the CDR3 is TGCAGTGCTAGTGGTAGCGGGACTGAGCAGTTCTTC.

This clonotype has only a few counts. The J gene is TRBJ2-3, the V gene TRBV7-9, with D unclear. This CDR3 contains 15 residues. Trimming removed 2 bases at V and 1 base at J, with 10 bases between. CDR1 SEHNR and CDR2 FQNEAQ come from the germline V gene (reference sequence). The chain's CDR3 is CASSLFRVGTDTQYF. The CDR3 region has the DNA TGTGCCAGCAGCTTATTCCGGGTGGGCACAGATACGCAGTATTTT.

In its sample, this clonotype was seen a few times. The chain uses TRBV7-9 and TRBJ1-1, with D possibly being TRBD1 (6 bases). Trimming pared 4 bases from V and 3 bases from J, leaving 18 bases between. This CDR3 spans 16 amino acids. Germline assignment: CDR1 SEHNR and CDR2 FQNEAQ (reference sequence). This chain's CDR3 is CASSSQPLTGYTEAFF. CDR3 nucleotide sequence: TGTGCCAGCAGCTCCCAACCTTTAACAGGGTACACTGAAGCTTTCTTT.

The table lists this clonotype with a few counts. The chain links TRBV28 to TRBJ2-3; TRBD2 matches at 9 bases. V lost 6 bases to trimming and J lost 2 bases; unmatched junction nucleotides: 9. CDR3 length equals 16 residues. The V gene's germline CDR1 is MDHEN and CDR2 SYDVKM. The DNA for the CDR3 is TGTGCCAGCAGGTCATTAGCGGGGGACTACACAGATACGCAGTATTTT. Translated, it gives CASRSLAGDYTDTQYF.

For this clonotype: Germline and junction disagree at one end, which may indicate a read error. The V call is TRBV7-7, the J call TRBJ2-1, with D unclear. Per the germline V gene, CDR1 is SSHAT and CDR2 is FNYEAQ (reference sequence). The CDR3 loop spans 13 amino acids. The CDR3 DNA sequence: TGTGCTAGCAGCTTAGGAAGGGACAATGAGCAGTTCTTC. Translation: CASSLGRDNEQFF.

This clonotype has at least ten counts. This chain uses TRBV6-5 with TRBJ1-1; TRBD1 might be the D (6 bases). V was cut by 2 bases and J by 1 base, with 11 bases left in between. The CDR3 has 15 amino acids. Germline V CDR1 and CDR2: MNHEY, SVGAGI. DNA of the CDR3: TGTGCCAGCAGTTACACAGGGCTGGGGAACACTGAAGCTTTCTTT. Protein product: CASSYTGLGNTEAFF.

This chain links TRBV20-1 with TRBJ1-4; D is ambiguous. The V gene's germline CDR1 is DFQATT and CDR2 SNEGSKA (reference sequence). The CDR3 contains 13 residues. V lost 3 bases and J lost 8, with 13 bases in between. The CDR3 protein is CSASGEWREKLFF. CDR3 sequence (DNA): TGCAGTGCTAGCGGGGAGTGGAGGGAAAAACTGTTTTTT.

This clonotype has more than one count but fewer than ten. The CDR3 DNA is TGTGCCAGCAGTTTATCTTCCCAGCTGAATGGAGAGACCCAGTACTTC. It encodes CASSLSSQLNGETQYF. The chain employs TRBV27 and TRBJ2-5; the D is unclear. The CDR3 length is 16 residues. Germline V CDR1 and CDR2: MNHEY, SMNVEV (reference sequence). V lost 0 bases, J lost 4 bases, and 15 bases lay in between.

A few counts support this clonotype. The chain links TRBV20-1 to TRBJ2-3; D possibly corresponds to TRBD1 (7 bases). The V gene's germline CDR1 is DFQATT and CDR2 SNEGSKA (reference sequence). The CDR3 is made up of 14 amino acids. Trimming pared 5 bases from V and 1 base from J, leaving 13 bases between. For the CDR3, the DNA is TGCAGTGCTGAGGAGGGGACAGGCACAGATACGCAGTATTTT. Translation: CSAEEGTGTDTQYF.

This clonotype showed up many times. CDR3 DNA sequence: TGTGCCAGCAGCCCCGGGACCCGGGAGCTGTTTTTT. It encodes CASSPGTRELFF. The V call is TRBV9, the J call TRBJ2-2; D assignment may be TRBD1 or TRBD2 (5 bases each). Looked up from germline, CDR1 is SGDLS and CDR2 is YYNGEE. The V gene lost 4 bases and the J gene lost 9 bases, with 10 bases spanning the gap. This CDR3 is 12 amino acids long.

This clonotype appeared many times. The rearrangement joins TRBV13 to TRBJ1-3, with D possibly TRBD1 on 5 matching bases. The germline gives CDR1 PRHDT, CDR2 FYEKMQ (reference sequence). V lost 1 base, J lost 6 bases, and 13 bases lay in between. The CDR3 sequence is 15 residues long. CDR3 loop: CASSLVGRAENTIYF. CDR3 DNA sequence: TGTGCCAGCAGCTTAGTGGGCAGGGCCGAAAACACCATATATTTT.

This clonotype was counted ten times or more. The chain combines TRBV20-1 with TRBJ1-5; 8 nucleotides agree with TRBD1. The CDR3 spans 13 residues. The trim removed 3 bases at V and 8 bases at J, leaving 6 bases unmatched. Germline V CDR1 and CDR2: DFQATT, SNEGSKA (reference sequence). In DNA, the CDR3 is TGCAGTGCTAGGGGGACAGGCTCTAAGCCCCAGCATTTT. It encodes CSARGTGSKPQHF.

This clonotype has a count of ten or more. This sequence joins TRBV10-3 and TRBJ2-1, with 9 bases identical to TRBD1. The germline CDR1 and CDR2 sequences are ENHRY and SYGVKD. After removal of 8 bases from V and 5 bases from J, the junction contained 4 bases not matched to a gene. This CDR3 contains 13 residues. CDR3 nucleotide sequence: TGTGCCATCGGGAGACAGGGGGACAATGAGCAGTTCTTC. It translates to CAIGRQGDNEQFF.

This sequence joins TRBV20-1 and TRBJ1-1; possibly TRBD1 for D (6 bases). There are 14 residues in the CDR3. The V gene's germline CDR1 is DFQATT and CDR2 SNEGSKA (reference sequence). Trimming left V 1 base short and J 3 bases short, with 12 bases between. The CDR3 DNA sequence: TGCAGTGCTAGAGCCTTAAGGGGGGACACTGAAGCTTTCTTT. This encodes CSARALRGDTEAFF.

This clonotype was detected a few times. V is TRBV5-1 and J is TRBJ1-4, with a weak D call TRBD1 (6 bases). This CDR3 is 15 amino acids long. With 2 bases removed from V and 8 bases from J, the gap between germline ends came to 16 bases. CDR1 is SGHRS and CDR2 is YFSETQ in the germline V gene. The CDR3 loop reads CASSLQGGRVEKLFF. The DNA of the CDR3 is TGCGCCAGCAGCTTACAGGGAGGCAGGGTGGAAAAACTGTTTTTT.

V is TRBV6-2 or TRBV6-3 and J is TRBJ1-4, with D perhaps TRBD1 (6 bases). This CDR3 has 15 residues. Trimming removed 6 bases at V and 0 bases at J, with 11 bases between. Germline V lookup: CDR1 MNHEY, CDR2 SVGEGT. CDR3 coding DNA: TGTGCCAGCAGAATTGGACAGACAACTAATGAAAAACTGTTTTTT. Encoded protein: CASRIGQTTNEKLFF.

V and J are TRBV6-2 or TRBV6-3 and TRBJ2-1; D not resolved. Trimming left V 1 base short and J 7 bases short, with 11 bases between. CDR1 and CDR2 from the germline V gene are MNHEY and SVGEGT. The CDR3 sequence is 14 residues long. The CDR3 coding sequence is TGTGCCAGCAGTTACTACCAGGATGTAAATGAGCAGTTCTTC. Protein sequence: CASSYYQDVNEQFF.